This entry lists 32 T cell receptor beta chains sequenced from one sample in a study of blood T cell repertoires in COVID-19. Generated by immunoSEQ multiplex PCR, the TCRdb table keeps only in-frame clones and is missing some. The sample includes about 59,000 clones, around 86% seen only once; the top ten take about 3.5%. Sequenced input: peripheral blood. These receptors were taken from a woman at least 80 years old with acute or convalescent COVID-19.

The V call is TRBV30, the J call TRBJ2-1; 7 bases are a match to TRBD2. The CDR3 runs to 14 residues. Trimming cost V 1 base and J 16 bases; bases outside gene matches: 16. The germline gives CDR1 GTSNPN, CDR2 SVGIG (reference sequence). The CDR3, as DNA: TGTGCCTGGAGTGGAACGTACAAAGGACTAGGCGATTTCTTC. It codes for CAWSGTYKGLGDFF.

V is TRBV27 and J is TRBJ2-3; 14 bases are shared with TRBD2. CDR1 is MNHEY, CDR2 SMNVEV, per germline (reference sequence). The CDR3 consists of 20 residues. Trimming cost V 0 bases and J 4 bases; bases outside gene matches: 12. As DNA, the CDR3 is TGTGCCAGCAGTTTATCCGGGCAGGGGACTAGCGGGAGTAGCGCAGATACGCAGTATTTT. Its translation is CASSLSGQGTSGSSADTQYF.

V gene TRBV24-1 combines with J gene TRBJ2-3; 8 nucleotides line up with TRBD1. This CDR3 is built from 15 residues. The germline CDR1 and CDR2 sequences are KGHDR and SFDVKD. After removal of 4 bases from V and 3 bases from J, the junction contained 5 bases not matched to a gene. The CDR3 loop is CATSDPRGRTDTQYF. CDR3 nucleotide sequence: TGTGCCACCAGTGACCCCAGGGGGCGGACAGATACGCAGTATTTT.

The genes are TRBV28 and TRBJ1-2; D may be TRBD1 (6 bases). Per the germline V gene, CDR1 is MDHEN and CDR2 is SYDVKM. The CDR3 has 13 residues. The V gene lost 8 bases and the J gene lost 6 bases, with 16 bases spanning the gap. DNA for the CDR3: TGTGCCAGCGGAGGGGGGGGCGCGGATGGCTACACCTTC. Amino acid sequence: CASGGGGADGYTF.

Comments on this clone: At one of its ends the junction is not consistent with the germline gene, which may arise from a read error. The chain has TRBV6-5 and TRBJ2-7, with 9 bases aligning to TRBD2. In germline, CDR1 is MNHEY, CDR2 SVGAGI. The CDR3 loop spans 13 amino acids. As DNA, the CDR3 is TGTGCCGGCAGGCCTAGCGGGGTCTACGAGCAGTACTTC. Protein product: CAGRPSGVYEQYF.

CDR3 sequence (DNA): TGTGCCAGCAGTCATGGGATCGGGGGCAATCAGCCCCAGCATTTT. This codes for CASSHGIGGNQPQHF. This chain joins TRBV25-1 and TRBJ1-5; no clear D gene. Germline V gene sequence: CDR1 MGHDK, CDR2 SYGVNS. The CDR3 spans 15 residues. V dropped 5 bases and J dropped 2 bases, with 13 bases sitting between them.

CDR3 residues: CASSVIPDPGVSYNEQFF. CDR3 in DNA: TGTGCCAGCAGCGTAATCCCAGACCCGGGAGTGTCCTACAATGAGCAGTTCTTC. V usage is TRBV9 and J usage is TRBJ2-1, with D maybe TRBD2 (6 bases). The CDR3 length is 18 residues. Trimming took off 1 base at V and 1 base at J, with 18 bases between the two ends. The germline V gene has CDR1 SGDLS and CDR2 YYNGEE.

The rearrangement joins TRBV19 to TRBJ2-7, with D possibly matching TRBD2 (8 bases). This CDR3 has 16 residues. Germline-derived CDR1 and CDR2 are LNHDA and SQIVND (reference sequence). Trimming took off 5 bases at V and 3 bases at J, with 20 bases between the two ends. CDR3 DNA sequence: TGTGCCAGTAGTCCGAACAGGGGACTAGGGAACTACGAGCAGTACTTC. It encodes CASSPNRGLGNYEQYF.

The chain couples TRBV9 to TRBJ1-1; D not certain. The CDR3 loop spans 15 amino acids. Germline values: CDR1 SGDLS, CDR2 YYNGEE. Trimming shortened V by 2 bases and J by 0 bases, and 11 bases separated the two germline ends. The CDR3 DNA sequence: TGTGCCAGCAGCGTTGGGCACGCAATGAACACTGAAGCTTTCTTT. Translating gives CASSVGHAMNTEAFF.

The chain employs TRBV6-2 or TRBV6-3 and TRBJ2-7; the match to TRBD2 covers 7 bases. The V gene's germline CDR1 is MNHEY and CDR2 SVGEGT. Germline trimming cut 2 bases from V and 6 bases from J; bases unmatched to any gene: 7. This CDR3 is built from 14 residues. The CDR3: CASSYLAANSEQYF. The CDR3 bases are TGTGCCAGCAGTTACCTAGCGGCAAATAGCGAGCAGTACTTC.

This clone appeared once. This chain connects TRBV6-5 to TRBJ1-1; 7 bases map to TRBD1. Germline V gene lookup returns CDR1 MNHEY and CDR2 SVGAGI. The V gene end was trimmed by 2 bases and the J gene end by 4 bases; junction bases not matched to a gene: 4. The CDR3 has 14 amino acids. CDR3 nucleotides: TGTGCCAGCAGTTACCAACAGGGGCTCACTGAAGCTTTCTTT. Its translation: CASSYQQGLTEAFF.

The V call is TRBV5-1, the J call TRBJ1-4; 7 nucleotides agree with TRBD1. V shed 4 bases and J 0 bases; nucleotides not matched to a gene: 3. This CDR3 contains 15 residues. CDR1 is SGHRS, CDR2 YFSETQ, per germline. The CDR3 nucleotides read TGCGCCAGCAGCCCTGGGACAGCAACTAATGAAAAACTGTTTTTT. As protein: CASSPGTATNEKLFF. Together with reference TRBV5-1 and TRBJ1-4, the CDR3 gives the full variable domain: KAGVTQTPRYLIKTRGQQVTLSCSPISGHRSVSWYQQTPGQGLQFLFEYFSETQRNKGNFPGRFSGRQFSNSRSEMNVSTLELGDSALYLCASSPGTATNEKLFFGSGTQLSVL.

The gene calls are TRBV5-4 and TRBJ2-7; TRBD2 matches 7 bases. This CDR3 is built from 15 residues. With V trimmed by 4 bases and J by 0 bases, 7 bases remained unmatched. CDR1 and CDR2 from the germline V gene are SGHNT and YYREEE (reference sequence). The CDR3 region is CASSPSSGLSYEQYF. CDR3 bases: TGTGCCAGCAGCCCTTCTAGCGGACTCTCCTACGAGCAGTACTTC.

This sequence joins TRBV28 and TRBJ2-3; perhaps TRBD1 as D (6 bases). From germline, CDR1 is MDHEN and CDR2 SYDVKM. CDR3 length: 11 amino acids. Trimming stripped 8 bases from V and 5 bases from J, with 8 bases between. The DNA of the CDR3 is TGTGCCAGCGGCAGGGGAGATACGCAGTATTTT. Translating it yields CASGRGDTQYF. The entire variable domain, with the rest obtained from reference TRBV28 and TRBJ2-3, is as follows: DVKVTQSSRYLVKRTGEKVFLECVQDMDHENMFWYRQDPGLGLRLIYFSYDVKMKEKGDIPEGYSVSREKKERFSLILESASTNQTSMYLCASGRGDTQYFGPGTRLTVL.

This clone occurred a few times. V gene TRBV6-2 or TRBV6-3 combines with J gene TRBJ2-5, with a possible D match to TRBD2 (5 bases). Trimming stripped 0 bases from V and 5 bases from J, with 10 bases between. The germline gives CDR1 MNHEY, CDR2 SVGEGT. The CDR3 is 14 amino acids. The CDR3 nucleotides are TGTGCCAGCAGTTACTCAAAAGGCGGGGAGACCCAGTACTTC. It translates to CASSYSKGGETQYF.

The chain links TRBV4-3 to TRBJ2-1, with a tentative D call TRBD2 (5 bases). Germline loops: CDR1 LGHNA, CDR2 YSLEER. The CDR3 contains 13 residues. The V gene lost 4 bases and the J gene lost 6 bases, with 10 bases spanning the gap. The CDR3 DNA is TGCGCCAGCAGCCTCCGGGGAGTCAATGAGCAGTTCTTC. Translated, it gives CASSLRGVNEQFF.

The V gene is TRBV6-6, the J gene TRBJ1-6, with unresolved D. V lost 7 bases to trimming and J lost 9 bases, with 10 bases between them. The germline CDR1 and CDR2 sequences are MNHNY and SVGAGI (reference sequence). This CDR3 comprises 12 residues. The CDR3 region is CASKEGGSPLHF. The DNA for the CDR3 is TGTGCCAGCAAGGAGGGCGGTTCACCCCTCCACTTT.

The chain is built from TRBV28 and TRBJ2-5, with a weak D call TRBD2 (7 bases). CDR1 and CDR2 (germline): MDHEN, SYDVKM. Deletions cut 2 bases from V and 1 base from J, with 11 bases between. This CDR3 has 15 amino acids. CDR3 bases: TGTGCCAGCAGTTTAGGGGGGGCCTCCCAAGAGACCCAGTACTTC. Translating gives CASSLGGASQETQYF.

A few counts support this clone. The J gene is TRBJ1-4, the V gene TRBV18; TRBD1 agrees at 8 bases. V was pared by 5 bases and J by 7 bases, with 6 bases of the junction left unmatched. The CDR3 runs to 14 residues. The germline CDR1 and CDR2 sequences are KGHSH and LQKENI. CDR3 DNA sequence: TGTGCCAGCTCAGCAGGGACAGGCGGTGAAAAACTGTTTTTT. Protein: CASSAGTGGEKLFF.

V gene TRBV11-3 combines with J gene TRBJ2-1; 9 bases are a match to TRBD1. J lost 5 bases, V lost 1 base, and 3 bases had no gene match. CDR1 SGHNT and CDR2 YENEEA come from the germline V gene. The CDR3 loop spans 15 amino acids. The CDR3 region has the DNA TGTGCCAGCAGCTTAGGAGGGACAGGGAACAATGAGCAGTTCTTC. The encoded protein is CASSLGGTGNNEQFF.

The chain recombines TRBV11-1 with TRBJ1-3; no firm D call. The CDR3 totals 15 residues. Trimming took 5 bases from V and 2 from J, leaving 13 bases between them. Per the germline V gene, CDR1 is SGHAT and CDR2 is FQDESV (reference sequence). The CDR3 sequence: CASSRPAGTGNTIYF. DNA for the CDR3: TGTGCCAGCAGCCGTCCCGCCGGTACTGGAAACACCATATATTTT.

The chain couples TRBV6-5 to TRBJ1-5; possible D gene TRBD1, 5 bases. V lost 2 bases and J lost 12, with 11 bases in between. CDR3 length equals 12 residues. Germline V gene data show CDR1 as MNHEY and CDR2 as SVGAGI. CDR3 nucleotides: TGTGCCAGCAGTTACCTCGGGGGACTCCAGCATTTT. Translated, it gives CASSYLGGLQHF.

This clone was detected once. The genes are TRBV18 and TRBJ1-1; 7 nucleotides match TRBD1. V lost 3 bases, J lost 1 base, and 11 bases stayed unmatched. The germline V gene encodes CDR1 KGHSH and CDR2 LQKENI. The CDR3 consists of 17 residues. The CDR3 bases are TGTGCCAGCTCACCTTATCAGACCGGGACAGCGAACACTGAAGCTTTCTTT. It specifies CASSPYQTGTANTEAFF.

This chain uses TRBV9 with TRBJ1-2, with TRBD1 matching over 10 bases. J lost 1 base, V lost 4 bases, and 4 bases had no gene match. Germline V gene sequence: CDR1 SGDLS, CDR2 YYNGEE. The CDR3 extends over 15 amino acids. The CDR3 sequence is CASSPRDRGNYGYTF. The CDR3 coding sequence is TGTGCCAGCAGCCCTCGGGACAGGGGTAACTATGGCTACACCTTC.

The chain joins TRBV7-2 to TRBJ2-7, with 7 positions matching TRBD2. CDR1 is SGHTA, CDR2 FQGNSA, per germline. CDR3 length equals 14 residues. Losses at the gene ends were 6 bases for V and 4 bases for J; bases not matched to a gene: 9. CDR3 loop: CASRLGLAAYEQYF. In DNA, the CDR3 is TGTGCCAGCAGATTGGGGCTAGCGGCATACGAGCAGTACTTC.

The gene calls are TRBV10-3 and TRBJ2-1; TRBD2 aligns across 8 bases. The germline V gene encodes CDR1 ENHRY and CDR2 SYGVKD. After removal of 3 bases from V and 6 bases from J, the junction contained 10 bases not matched to a gene. CDR3 size: 16 residues. CDR3 protein: CAISDPGQRGSNEQFF. The CDR3 coding sequence is TGTGCCATCAGTGACCCCGGCCAGCGGGGGAGCAATGAGCAGTTCTTC.

This chain links TRBV7-8 with TRBJ2-2; 8 bases fit TRBD2. Unmatched junction bases numbered 2, after V lost 1 base and J lost 4 bases. The CDR3 is made up of 15 amino acids. Germline assignment: CDR1 SGHVS and CDR2 FQNEAQ. The CDR3 nucleotides are TGTGCCAGCAGCTTAGGCCTAGCGGGCACCGGGGAGCTGTTTTTT. This gives the protein CASSLGLAGTGELFF.

The chain links TRBV7-6 to TRBJ1-2, with D perhaps TRBD1 (6 bases). V shed 1 base and J shed 5 bases, with 17 bases lying between them. This CDR3 comprises 16 residues. Germline assignment: CDR1 SGHVS and CDR2 FNYEAQ. In DNA form, the CDR3 reads TGTGCCAGCAGCTTAGGTCCCGCGGGGGCCATTTATGGCTACACCTTC. Protein product: CASSLGPAGAIYGYTF.

CDR3 amino acids: CASSDGTSGTYEQYF. For the CDR3, the DNA is TGTGCCAGCAGTGACGGGACTAGCGGGACATATGAGCAGTACTTC. The V and J genes are TRBV2 and TRBJ2-7; TRBD2 matches at 13 bases. The CDR3 consists of 15 residues. V was clipped by 3 bases and J by 7 bases; unmatched bases: 6. From germline, CDR1 is SNHLY and CDR2 FYNNEI.

This sequence joins TRBV28 and TRBJ1-2; TRBD1 is a possible D gene (5 bases). V was shortened by 3 bases and J by 11 bases, with 13 bases between the two germline ends. Germline loops: CDR1 MDHEN, CDR2 SYDVKM. This CDR3 has 12 amino acids. The CDR3 is CASSLRTSTYTF. The CDR3 bases are TGTGCCAGCAGTTTGAGGACATCTACTTACACCTTC.

In this sample, this clone turned up once. This chain uses TRBV19 with TRBJ2-5, with 14 bases lining up with TRBD2. CDR1 LNHDA and CDR2 SQIVND come from the germline V gene (reference sequence). The CDR3 runs to 16 residues. J gave up 5 bases and V 5 bases, and 7 bases lay outside the gene matches. The CDR3 sequence: CASSSGLAGVGETQYF. In nucleotides, the CDR3 is TGTGCCAGTAGTTCGGGACTAGCGGGAGTAGGTGAGACCCAGTACTTC.

Written as DNA, the CDR3 is TGTGCCAGCAGTTTTGGACAGATCTCTGGGGCCAACGTCCTGACTTTC. Translated, it gives CASSFGQISGANVLTF. The chain couples TRBV27 to TRBJ2-6; a weak D match, TRBD1 (6 bases). V was cut by 3 bases and J by 0 bases, with 9 bases left in between. The germline CDR1 and CDR2 sequences are MNHEY and SMNVEV (reference sequence). The CDR3 loop spans 16 amino acids.